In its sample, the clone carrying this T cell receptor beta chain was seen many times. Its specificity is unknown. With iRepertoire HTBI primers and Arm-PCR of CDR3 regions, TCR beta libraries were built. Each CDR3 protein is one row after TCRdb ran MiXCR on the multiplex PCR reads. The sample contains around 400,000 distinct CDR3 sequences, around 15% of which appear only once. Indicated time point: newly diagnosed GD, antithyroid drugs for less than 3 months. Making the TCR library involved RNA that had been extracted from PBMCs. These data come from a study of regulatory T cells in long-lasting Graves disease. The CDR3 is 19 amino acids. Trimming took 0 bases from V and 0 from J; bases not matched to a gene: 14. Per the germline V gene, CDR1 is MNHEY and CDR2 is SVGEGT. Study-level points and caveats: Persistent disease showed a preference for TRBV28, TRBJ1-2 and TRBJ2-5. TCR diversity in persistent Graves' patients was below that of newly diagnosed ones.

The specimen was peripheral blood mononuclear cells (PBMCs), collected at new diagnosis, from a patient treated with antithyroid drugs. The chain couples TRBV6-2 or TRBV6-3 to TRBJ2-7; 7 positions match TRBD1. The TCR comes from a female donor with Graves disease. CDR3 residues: CASSYSRNRTGCFSYEQYF. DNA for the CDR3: TGTGCCAGCAGTTACTCACGGAACCGGACAGGATGCTTCTCCTACGAGCAGTACTTC.